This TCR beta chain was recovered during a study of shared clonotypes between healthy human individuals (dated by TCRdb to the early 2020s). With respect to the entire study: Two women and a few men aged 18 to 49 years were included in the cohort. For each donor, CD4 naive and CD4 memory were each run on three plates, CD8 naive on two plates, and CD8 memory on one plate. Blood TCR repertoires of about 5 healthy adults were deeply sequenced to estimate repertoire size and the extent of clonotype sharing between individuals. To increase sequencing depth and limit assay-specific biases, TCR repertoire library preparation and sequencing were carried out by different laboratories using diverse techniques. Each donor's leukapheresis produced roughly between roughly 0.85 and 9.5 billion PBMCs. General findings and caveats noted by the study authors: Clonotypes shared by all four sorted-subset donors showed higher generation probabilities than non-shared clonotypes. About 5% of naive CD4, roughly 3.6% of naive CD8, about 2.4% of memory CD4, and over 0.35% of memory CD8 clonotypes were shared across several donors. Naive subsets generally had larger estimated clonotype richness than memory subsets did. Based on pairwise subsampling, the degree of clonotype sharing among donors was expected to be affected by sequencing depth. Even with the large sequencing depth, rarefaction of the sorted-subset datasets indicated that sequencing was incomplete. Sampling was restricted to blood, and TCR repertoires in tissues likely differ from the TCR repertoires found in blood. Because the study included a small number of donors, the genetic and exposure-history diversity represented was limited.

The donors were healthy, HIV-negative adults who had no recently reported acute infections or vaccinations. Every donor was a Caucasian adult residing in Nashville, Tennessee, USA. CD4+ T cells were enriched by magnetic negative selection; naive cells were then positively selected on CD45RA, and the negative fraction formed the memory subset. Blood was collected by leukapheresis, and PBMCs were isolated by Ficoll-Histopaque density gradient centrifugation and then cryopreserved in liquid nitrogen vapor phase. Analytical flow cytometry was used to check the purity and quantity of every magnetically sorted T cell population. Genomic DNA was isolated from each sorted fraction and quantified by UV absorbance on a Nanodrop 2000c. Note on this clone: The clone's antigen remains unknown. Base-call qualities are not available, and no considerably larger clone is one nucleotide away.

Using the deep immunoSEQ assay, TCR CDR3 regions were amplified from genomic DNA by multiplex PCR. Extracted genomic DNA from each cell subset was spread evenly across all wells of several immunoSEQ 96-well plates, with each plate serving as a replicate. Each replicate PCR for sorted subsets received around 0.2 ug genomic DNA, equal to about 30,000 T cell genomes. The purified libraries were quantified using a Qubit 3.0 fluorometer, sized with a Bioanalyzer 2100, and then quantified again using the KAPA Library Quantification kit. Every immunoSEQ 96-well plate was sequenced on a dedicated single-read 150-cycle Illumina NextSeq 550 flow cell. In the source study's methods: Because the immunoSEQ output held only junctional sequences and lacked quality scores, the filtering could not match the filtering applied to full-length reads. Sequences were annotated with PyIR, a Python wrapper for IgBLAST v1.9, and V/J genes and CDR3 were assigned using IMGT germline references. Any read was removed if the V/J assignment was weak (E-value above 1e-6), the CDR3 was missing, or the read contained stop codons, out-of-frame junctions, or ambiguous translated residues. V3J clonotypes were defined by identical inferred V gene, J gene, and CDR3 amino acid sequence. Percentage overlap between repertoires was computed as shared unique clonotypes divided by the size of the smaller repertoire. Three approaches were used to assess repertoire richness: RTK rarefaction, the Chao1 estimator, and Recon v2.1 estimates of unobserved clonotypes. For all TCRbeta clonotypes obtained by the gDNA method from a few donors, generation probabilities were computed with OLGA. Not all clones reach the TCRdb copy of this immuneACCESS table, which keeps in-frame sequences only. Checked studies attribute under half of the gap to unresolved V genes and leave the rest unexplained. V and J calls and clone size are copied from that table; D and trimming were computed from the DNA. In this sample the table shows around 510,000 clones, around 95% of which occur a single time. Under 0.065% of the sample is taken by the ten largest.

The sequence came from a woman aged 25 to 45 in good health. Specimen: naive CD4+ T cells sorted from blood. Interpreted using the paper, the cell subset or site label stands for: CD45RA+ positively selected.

The DNA sequence follows: TGTGCCAGCAGCTTACGGTACAATCAGCCCCAGCATTTT. This translates into CASSLRYNQPQHF. The rearrangement combines TRBV7-2 with TRBJ1-5; the D segment cannot be called with confidence. Spanning cysteine to phenylalanine, the CDR3 consists of 13 amino acids. This entry keeps only the CDR3 DNA: 39 bases, framed from base 1. V loses 2 bases, J loses 3 bases, and the germline ends lie 5 bases apart. From the germline V gene, CDR1 is SGHTA and CDR2 is FQGNSA.